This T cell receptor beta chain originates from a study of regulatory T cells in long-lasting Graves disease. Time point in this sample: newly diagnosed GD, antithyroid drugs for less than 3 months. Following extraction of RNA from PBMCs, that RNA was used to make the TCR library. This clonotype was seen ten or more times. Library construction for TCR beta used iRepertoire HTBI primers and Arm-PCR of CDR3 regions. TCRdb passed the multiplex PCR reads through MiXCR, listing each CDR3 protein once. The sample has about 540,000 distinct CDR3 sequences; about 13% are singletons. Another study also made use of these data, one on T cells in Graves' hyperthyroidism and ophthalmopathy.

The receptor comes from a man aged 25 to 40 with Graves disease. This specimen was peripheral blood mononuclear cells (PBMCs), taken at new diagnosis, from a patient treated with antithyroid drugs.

CDR3 protein: CSVEERAGGGYNEQFF. The CDR3, as DNA: TGCAGCGTTGAAGAACGGGCGGGAGGGGGCTACAATGAGCAGTTCTTC. The chain carries TRBV29-1 and TRBJ2-1, with 9 bases that match TRBD2. The CDR3 has 16 residues. Trimming removed 0 bases from V and 3 bases from J; junction bases left unmatched: 6. Germline V gene data show CDR1 as SQVTM and CDR2 as ANQGSEA.